This T cell receptor beta chain was sequenced in a study of T cells in Graves' hyperthyroidism and ophthalmopathy (dated by TCRdb to the late 2010s). Background on the whole study: Peripheral blood was sampled at the time of initial diagnosis, prior to any treatment. TCR V-J signatures able to tell the groups apart were searched for in a discovery cohort of more than 90 patients, of whom more than 40 had Graves' ophthalmopathy and 55 to 60 had stable Graves' hyperthyroidism. Prospective prediction of ophthalmopathy was tested in an independent validation cohort of 18 to 20 hyperthyroidism patients and 15 to 17 patients who later progressed to ophthalmopathy. The 75 to 100 discovery patients were divided at random into training and test sets in a 7:3 ratio. In over five Graves' hyperthyroidism patients, the study also compared T-cell repertoires from thyroid tissue with T-cell repertoires from blood. Once sampling was done, hyperthyroidism patients were given methimazole at a starting dose of 30 mg daily, whereas ophthalmopathy patients were given high-dose intravenous methylprednisolone. According to the paper, TCR Vbeta CDR3 sequencing was carried out on 120 to 150 peripheral blood samples, which came from under 50 ophthalmopathy, under 85 hyperthyroidism and about 17 progressor patients.

Summary of the overall study and its limitations: No statistical method was used to fix the sample size in advance, and group allocation was not hidden from the investigators. Most expanded thyroid clonotypes (frequency above 0.001) were also detected in blood, suggesting blood repertoires may reflect thyroid immune responses. During validation, the model predicted progression to ophthalmopathy a median of approximately six months ahead of onset, with more than 60% sensitivity and 72.22% specificity. A model built on a 13 V-J signature distinguished ophthalmopathy from stable hyperthyroidism, reaching 85% to 90% sensitivity and under 84% specificity in cross-validation and 80%/75% in testing.

The TCR beta CDR3 regions were amplified from the RNA transcripts. The TCR CDR3 was subjected to a first round of RT-PCR using the HTBI primer set and the Qiagen OneStep RT-PCR kit. Libraries were constructed in a second round of multiplex PCR, after which size selection and purification were carried out. Sequencing of the libraries was done on an Illumina HiSeq2000 using paired-end 100 bp reads. The original pipeline was this. SOAPnuke was used to process the raw data, with reads discarded if the reads contained adapters or uncalled bases, had a mean Phred below 15, or lacked an exact constant-primer or identifier match. COPE v1.2.5 was used to merge the high-quality paired reads, and each unique nucleotide sequence was defined as a clonotype. Clonotypes were aligned to IMGT TRBV, TRBD and TRBJ reference segments using MiTCR v1.1. Only V-J combinations with frequency above 0.0001, covering about 99% of repertoires, were analysed. The TCS score was defined as F50 (clonal expansion) divided by E x V (chaos), with BLOSUM62-based TCRdist calculated between CDR3 peptides within each V-J. Welch's t-statistics and random forest reduced several hundred V-J features to 13, which were used in a naive Bayes classifier (R e1071). TCRdb reprocessing: public reads trimmed at Q25 with fastp, clones called with MiXCR, in-frame beta chains kept. Rows matching on CDR3 protein sequence are summarized as one entry with the most common DNA and genes. The V and J calls were determined by TCRdb, not by the authors. This sample is represented by around 690,000 distinct CDR3 sequences; about 18% of them were singletons. The top ten clonotypes cover 15% to 17% of the sample.

This clonotype was picked up many times. Its antigen has not been determined. No much larger clone is present one base from it, and per-base qualities are unavailable. The CDR3, from cysteine to phenylalanine, totals 13 residues. Just the 39-base CDR3 DNA is kept, in frame starting at base 1. Trimming removed 7 bases from V and 1 base from J, leaving 10 bases between the germline ends. Stable Graves' hyperthyroidism was defined as the absence of progression to ophthalmopathy over 18 months of follow-up. Hyperthyroidism patients were newly diagnosed, had a disease duration of under 2 months, and were aged 18 to 65 years. Any patient with an uncontrolled infection, another autoimmune disease, pregnancy or lactation was excluded. Diagnoses relied on clinical symptoms, serum thyroxine and TRAb, thyroid ultrasound and orbital computed tomography. Ficoll-Paque density gradient centrifugation was used to isolate PBMCs from approximately 11 ml of fresh peripheral blood. Trizol reagent was used to extract total RNA, and RNA quality was then checked on an Agilent 2100 Bioanalyzer.

Source material: blood. The receptor comes from a man aged 50 to 59 with Graves' hyperthyroidism. This chain joins TRBV12-3 or TRBV12-4 to TRBJ1-1, with the D gene not clear enough to name. The CDR3 region reads CASTNLRNTEAFF. The nucleotide sequence is TGTGCCAGCACCAACCTGAGGAACACTGAAGCTTTCTTT.